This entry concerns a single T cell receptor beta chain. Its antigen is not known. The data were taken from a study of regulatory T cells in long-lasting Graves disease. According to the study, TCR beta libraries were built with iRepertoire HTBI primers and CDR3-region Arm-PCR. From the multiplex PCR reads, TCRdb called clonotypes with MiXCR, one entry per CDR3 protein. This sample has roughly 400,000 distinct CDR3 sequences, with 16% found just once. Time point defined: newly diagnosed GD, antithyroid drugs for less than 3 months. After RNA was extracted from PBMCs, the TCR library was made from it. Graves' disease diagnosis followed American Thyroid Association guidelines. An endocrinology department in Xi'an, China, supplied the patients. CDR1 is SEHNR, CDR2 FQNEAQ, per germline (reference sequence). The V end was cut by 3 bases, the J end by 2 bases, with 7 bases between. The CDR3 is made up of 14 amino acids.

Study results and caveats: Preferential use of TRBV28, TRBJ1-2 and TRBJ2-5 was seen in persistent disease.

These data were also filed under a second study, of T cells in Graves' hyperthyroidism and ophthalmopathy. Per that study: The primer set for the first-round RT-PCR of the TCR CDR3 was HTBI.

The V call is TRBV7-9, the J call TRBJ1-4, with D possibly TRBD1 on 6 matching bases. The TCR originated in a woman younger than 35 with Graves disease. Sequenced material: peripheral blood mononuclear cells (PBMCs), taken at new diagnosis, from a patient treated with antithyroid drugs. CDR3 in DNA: TGTGCCAGCAGCTTCAGGGGTACTAATGAAAAACTGTTTTTT. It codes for CASSFRGTNEKLFF.